Below are 17 T cell receptor beta chains sequenced from a single sample in a study of technical replicates of blood from four donors (TCRdb year 2017). Libraries came from the immunoSEQ multiplex PCR assay. The source is immuneACCESS, and TCRdb retained only in-frame sequences with V and J called. Part of the clones is not carried over; for the studies checked, unresolved V genes explain less than half of this, and the remainder is unexplained. The sample table shows around 13,000 clones, and 80% to 85% are seen once. Together, the top ten hold under 12% of the sample. The sample comprised PBMCs. These receptor sequences come from a human donor in good health.

The V gene is TRBV2, the J gene TRBJ2-7; 13 nucleotides agree with TRBD2. This CDR3 is 14 amino acids long. Germline V gene sequence: CDR1 SNHLY, CDR2 FYNNEI. Germline trimming cut 10 bases from V and 5 bases from J; bases unmatched to any gene: 8. Written as DNA, the CDR3 is TGTGCCAACGGGGGACTAGCGGGAAGCAACGAGCAGTACTTC. It translates to CANGGLAGSNEQYF.

The chain is built from TRBV14 and TRBJ2-1; D is perhaps TRBD1 (6 bases). With 2 bases removed from V and 6 bases from J, the gap between germline ends came to 14 bases. Germline values: CDR1 SGHDN, CDR2 FVKESK. The length of the CDR3 is 15 residues. The CDR3 DNA is TGTGCCAGCAGCCAACCCAAACAGGGTCGCAATGAGCAGTTCTTC. Its protein product is CASSQPKQGRNEQFF. Supplemented by reference TRBV14 and TRBJ2-1, the full variable domain reads EAGVTQFPSHSVIEKGQTVTLRCDPISGHDNLYWYRRVMGKEIKFLLHFVKESKQDESGMPNNRFLAERTGGTYSTLKVQPAELEDSGVYFCASSQPKQGRNEQFFGPGTRLTVL.

The CDR3 DNA reads TGTGCCAGCTCAGTAACTAGCGGGAGGGCCGGAGGTAATGAGCAGTTCTTC. Amino acids: CASSVTSGRAGGNEQFF. V and J are TRBV18 and TRBJ2-1; 13 positions match TRBD2. V was pared by 5 bases and J by 7 bases, with 11 bases of the junction left unmatched. Germline lookup yields CDR1 KGHSH and CDR2 LQKENI. The length of the CDR3 is 17 residues.

The genes are TRBV6-1 and TRBJ1-2; D not resolved. The V gene's germline CDR1 is MNHNS and CDR2 SASEGT. V lost 1 base to trimming and J lost 0 bases, with 18 bases between them. The CDR3 extends over 18 amino acids. CDR3 region: CASSEEEPLWQTNYGYTF. The CDR3 DNA sequence: TGTGCCAGCAGTGAAGAAGAACCCCTCTGGCAGACTAACTATGGCTACACCTTC.

V is TRBV18 and J is TRBJ2-5; D perhaps matches TRBD2 (5 bases). The ends were cut back, 0 bases at V and 5 bases at J, with 7 bases in the middle. Germline CDR1 KGHSH, CDR2 LQKENI. This CDR3 is 13 amino acids long. The DNA of the CDR3 is TGTGCCAGCTCACCACCCGGGATGGAGACCCAGTACTTC. Amino acids: CASSPPGMETQYF.

V is TRBV5-6 and J is TRBJ2-5, with 12 bases that match TRBD2. Unmatched junction bases numbered 3, after V lost 4 bases and J lost 5 bases. CDR1 and CDR2 from the germline V gene are SGHDT and YYEEEE. The CDR3 contains 14 residues. CDR3 sequence (DNA): TGTGCCAGCAGCCTAGGGACTAGCGGGGAGACCCAGTACTTC. It translates to CASSLGTSGETQYF.

The V and J genes are TRBV2 and TRBJ1-3, with D unresolved. The V end lost 1 base, the J end lost 1 base, and 11 bases lay between the germline ends. CDR1 and CDR2 (germline): SNHLY, FYNNEI. The CDR3 spans 16 residues. CDR3 protein: CASSEGGGGSGNTIYF. Here the CDR3 DNA reads TGTGCCAGCAGTGAAGGGGGAGGTGGGTCTGGAAACACCATATATTTT.

The chain joins TRBV6-1 to TRBJ2-7; TRBD2 agrees at 7 bases. The germline V gene encodes CDR1 MNHNS and CDR2 SASEGT. CDR3 length: 13 residues. V lost 7 bases to trimming and J lost 1 base; unmatched junction nucleotides: 4. The CDR3 DNA is TGTGCCAGCAAGCTAGCGGTTTCCTACGAGCAGTACTTC. Residues: CASKLAVSYEQYF.

The table lists this clone with a count of one. J is TRBJ1-1 and V is TRBV19; 8 nucleotides align to TRBD1. There are 14 residues in the CDR3. Germline loops: CDR1 LNHDA, CDR2 SQIVND (reference sequence). V lost 3 bases and J lost 4; bases outside the gene matches: 4. CDR3 coding DNA: TGTGCCAGTAGTATTCAGGGGGCGGGCACTGAAGCTTTCTTT. This gives the protein CASSIQGAGTEAFF.

The chain has TRBV6-1 and TRBJ1-4; 9 bases align to TRBD1. This CDR3 is built from 16 residues. The germline CDR1 and CDR2 sequences are MNHNS and SASEGT. V lost 3 bases to trimming and J lost 5 bases; unmatched junction nucleotides: 7. This CDR3 is CASSEATGTGNEKLFF. The CDR3 DNA reads as TGTGCCAGCAGTGAGGCTACCGGGACAGGGAATGAAAAACTGTTTTTT.

This clone was seen only once. This chain links TRBV2 with TRBJ2-3; D is possibly TRBD2 (6 bases). Germline V gene sequence: CDR1 SNHLY, CDR2 FYNNEI. V was trimmed by 7 bases and J by 3 bases, leaving 20 bases between them. This CDR3 is built from 16 residues. The CDR3 bases are TGTGCCAGCAAGTCTGGGGGGAGTGGTGGTACAGATACGCAGTATTTT. Its translation is CASKSGGSGGTDTQYF.

V and J are TRBV27 and TRBJ2-7; 9 bases fit TRBD2. Germline assignment: CDR1 MNHEY and CDR2 SMNVEV (reference sequence). V was pared by 1 base and J by 6 bases, with 7 bases of the junction left unmatched. CDR3 length: 15 residues. The CDR3 sequence: CASSLFGGRDGEQYF. CDR3 DNA: TGTGCCAGCAGTTTATTTGGCGGGAGGGATGGCGAGCAGTACTTC.

The chain combines TRBV27 with TRBJ1-5, with D perhaps matching TRBD1 (5 bases). CDR3 length: 14 amino acids. CDR1 and CDR2 from the germline V gene are MNHEY and SMNVEV (reference sequence). Trimming left V 4 bases short and J 2 bases short, with 9 bases between. CDR3 coding DNA: TGTGCCAGCAGTTGGGGGGTTGGCAATCAGCCCCAGCATTTT. Amino acids: CASSWGVGNQPQHF.

The rearrangement uses TRBV30 and TRBJ2-2; TRBD2 matches 7 bases. This CDR3 has 17 amino acids. CDR1 is GTSNPN and CDR2 is SVGIG in the germline V gene (reference sequence). V shed 3 bases and J 2 bases; nucleotides not matched to a gene: 12. The CDR3 reads CAWRGPDVAGNTGELFF. As DNA, the CDR3 is TGTGCCTGGAGGGGACCTGACGTAGCGGGCAACACCGGGGAGCTGTTTTTT.

The chain combines TRBV27 with TRBJ2-2; 7 bases match TRBD1. The CDR3 is 15 residues long. CDR1 MNHEY and CDR2 SMNVEV come from the germline V gene (reference sequence). Unmatched junction bases numbered 9, after V lost 8 bases and J lost 3 bases. CDR3 coding DNA: TGTGCCAGCTATTACAGGGGCCGGGACACCGGGGAGCTGTTTTTT. Amino acid sequence: CASYYRGRDTGELFF.

The chain couples TRBV27 to TRBJ2-1; 8 bases are shared with TRBD2. Trimming removed 2 bases from V and 4 bases from J; junction bases left unmatched: 13. The CDR3 is made up of 18 amino acids. Germline CDR1 and CDR2: MNHEY and SMNVEV (reference sequence). The CDR3, as DNA: TGTGCCAGCAGTTTACAGGCTCAATTAGCGGGATCGTACAATGAGCAGTTCTTC. It codes for CASSLQAQLAGSYNEQFF.

The CDR3 DNA follows: TGCGCCTTACAGCGGGAGGGGGATTACGAGCAGTACTTC. Its protein is CALQREGDYEQYF. This chain links TRBV10-2 with TRBJ2-7; 10 bases map to TRBD2. Looked up from germline, CDR1 is WSHSY and CDR2 is SAAADI. Trimming removed 11 bases from V and 4 bases from J; junction bases left unmatched: 8. CDR3 length: 13 amino acids.